The entry below gives a single T cell receptor beta chain sequence along with its context. The antigen is undetermined. The source of the sample is a study of CD8+ T cells in alopecia areata. Trimming shortened V by 6 bases and J by 2 bases, and 14 bases separated the two germline ends. The CDR3 is made up of 14 amino acids. CDR1 and CDR2 from the germline V gene are SNHLY and FYNNEI. Study-wide findings and caveats: Just one nonresponder means the tie between baseline CD8+ expansion and response stays uncertain.

RNA, once extracted, was reverse transcribed into cDNA for use as the sequencing template. The method was immunoSEQ multiplex PCR; TCRdb's version includes in-frame clones alone and lacks a portion of them. Among about 130,000 clones listed, around 50% were seen once. Treatment described: oral pan-JAK inhibitor, 5-10 mg twice daily. V gene TRBV2 combines with J gene TRBJ2-7, with D tentatively TRBD1 (6 bases). The source was CD8+ T cells sorted from blood, collected at week 4, from a patient treated with tofacitinib. The receptor's source is a human donor with alopecia areata. The CDR3 sequence: CASRGRTAAYEQYF. The CDR3 DNA reads TGTGCCAGCAGGGGACGGACAGCAGCCTACGAGCAGTACTTC.